This entry describes one T cell receptor (beta chain). Per the authors' pipeline: From reference gene primer amplification, estimates of nucleated cell counts were derived. The table came from immunoSEQ multiplex PCR; TCRdb's copy has only in-frame clones and leaves some out. That table furnishes V, J and clone size, whereas the DNA furnished D and trimming. The sample lists 84,000 or so clones; about 83% were seen once. CDR1 and CDR2 (germline): MDHEN, SYDVKM. CDR3 length: 19 amino acids. Trimming cost V 6 bases and J 1 base; bases outside gene matches: 14. These data are taken from a study of blood T cell repertoires in COVID-19. Across the study: Donors in the United States, Italy and Spain gave samples during acute or convalescent COVID-19. T cells, B-cell-depleted T cells, or PBMCs provided the cDNA or gDNA that served as material.

The receptor's source is a man aged 60-69 years with acute or convalescent COVID-19. V and J are TRBV28 and TRBJ2-2, with 10 bases lining up with TRBD2. The sample consisted of peripheral blood. This chain's CDR3 is CASSRGLARGYLNTGELFF. The DNA of the CDR3 is TGTGCCAGCAGCCGGGGACTAGCGCGAGGATATCTGAACACCGGGGAGCTGTTTTTT.